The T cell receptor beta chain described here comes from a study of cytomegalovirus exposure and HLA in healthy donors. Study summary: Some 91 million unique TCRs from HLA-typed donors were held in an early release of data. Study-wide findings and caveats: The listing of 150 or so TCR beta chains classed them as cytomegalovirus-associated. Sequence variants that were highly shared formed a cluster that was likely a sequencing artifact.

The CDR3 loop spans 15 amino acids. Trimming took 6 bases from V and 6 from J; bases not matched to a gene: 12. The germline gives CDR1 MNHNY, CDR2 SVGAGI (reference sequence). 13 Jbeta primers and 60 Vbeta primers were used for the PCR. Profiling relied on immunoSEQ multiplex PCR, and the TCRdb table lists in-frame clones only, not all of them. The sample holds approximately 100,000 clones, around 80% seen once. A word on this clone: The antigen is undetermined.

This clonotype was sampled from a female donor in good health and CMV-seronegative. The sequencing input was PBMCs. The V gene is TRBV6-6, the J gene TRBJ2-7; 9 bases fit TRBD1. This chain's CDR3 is CASSRRDRVLGEQYF. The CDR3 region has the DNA TGTGCCAGCAGCCGCCGGGACAGGGTATTGGGCGAGCAGTACTTC.